The sequence of this T cell receptor (beta chain) was determined in a study of blood T cell repertoires in COVID-19. Looking at the study overall: Researchers got acute and convalescent COVID-19 samples from the United States, Italy and Spain. PBMCs, B-cell-depleted T cells, or T cells provided the cDNA or gDNA that made up the material.

In assigning cohorts, the study relied on participant-reported clinical history. The recovered donors of Cohort 3 showed two negative PCRs, clearance, or symptom resolution. Clones were read by immunoSEQ multiplex PCR, and TCRdb kept only the in-frame ones, dropping some. The data hold 250,000 to 350,000 clones, with around 85% observed a single time. Sequencing was performed on PBMCs or T cells enriched from blood (not recorded which). This receptor was identified in a woman aged 45-60 years who had recovered from COVID-19.

The CDR3 is CASSMSGTGGPSYEQYF. CDR3 in DNA: TGTGCCAGTAGTATGAGTGGTACGGGAGGGCCCTCCTACGAGCAGTACTTC. V usage is TRBV19 and J usage is TRBJ2-7; 8 bases match TRBD2. Germline CDR1 reads LNHDA; CDR2 reads SQIVND (reference sequence). Trimming cost V 3 bases and J 0 bases; bases outside gene matches: 10. The CDR3 consists of 17 residues.